This TCR beta chain appears in the sequencing data of a study of T cell responses to AZD1222 COVID-19 vaccine. Data came from immunoSEQ multiplex PCR; TCRdb stores just in-frame clones and leaves some out. The top ten hold 0.85% to 1.3% of the sample, which has 100,000 to 150,000 clones, 92% seen once. J lost 10 bases, V lost 6 bases, and 8 bases had no gene match. The germline gives CDR1 MNHEY, CDR2 SVGAGI. This CDR3 comprises 13 residues. Remarks on this clone: Its specificity is not known.

Study-level results: Close to half of spike-specific TCRs reportedly recognize unmutated variant regions. Baseline antibody screening turned up just a handful of seropositive AZD1222 recipients. Donors were mostly white British, more females; clonal diversity possibly underestimated. No day 14 peak samples; only post-peak repertoires were characterized.

This receptor was identified in an adult in good health. The chain carries TRBV6-5 and TRBJ2-1, with 8 bases matching TRBD1. This sample comprised peripheral blood, obtained on day 0 of AZD1222 vaccination. In DNA form, the CDR3 reads TGTGCCAGCAGACTTTCAGGGGGCTGGGAGCAGTTCTTC. Protein product: CASRLSGGWEQFF.